The rows below give T cell receptor beta chains drawn from one sample of a study of human T cells and chemical hapten exposure. TCRdb reprocessed the RACE reads via MiXCR and lists one record per CDR3 protein. The table records over 55,000 distinct CDR3 sequences, 8.5% to 14% of them present only once. The sample was whole blood, taken in connection with sensitization to the hapten diphenylcyclopropenone (DPC). The receptors derive from a woman aged 45-65 years with alopecia areata. Some clones in this sample may be carry-over from other donors' samples. Both conserved end residues are part of each CDR3. The D gene is left open where the match is weak. Expanded clones get a size class; other rows say once, few or many, or leave the size out.

d_call: NA
v_call: TRBV18
clone_size: NA
j_call: TRBJ1-1
cdr3_aa: CASSPDFAGLTEAFF
cdr3_nt: TGTGCCAGCTCACCTGATTTCGCAGGGCTCACTGAAGCTTTCTTT

d_call: NA
v_call: TRBV28
clone_size: NA
j_call: TRBJ2-1
cdr3_aa: CASSYNPYVDEQFF
cdr3_nt: TGTGCCAGCAGTTATAATCCATATGTAGATGAGCAGTTCTTC

d_call: NA
v_call: TRBV7-9
clone_size: NA
j_call: TRBJ1-5
cdr3_aa: CASSLLGVDQPQHF
cdr3_nt: TGTGCCAGCAGCTTATTGGGGGTAGATCAGCCCCAGCATTTT

d_call: NA
v_call: TRBV15
clone_size: few
j_call: TRBJ2-7
cdr3_aa: CATSRWHGDEQYF
cdr3_nt: TGTGCCACCAGCAGATGGCACGGGGACGAGCAGTACTTC

d_call: TRBD2
v_call: TRBV5-4
clone_size: few
j_call: TRBJ2-3
cdr3_aa: CASTLGLAGDTQYF
cdr3_nt: TGTGCCAGCACCCTAGGGCTAGCGGGAGATACGCAGTATTTT

d_call: NA
v_call: TRBV6-2/TRBV6-3
clone_size: many
j_call: TRBJ2-3
cdr3_aa: CASRRATLRTDTQYF
cdr3_nt: TGTGCCAGCAGACGGGCTACGCTTCGCACAGATACGCAGTATTTT

d_call: TRBD2
v_call: TRBV20-1
clone_size: few
j_call: TRBJ2-3
cdr3_aa: CSAGTSGGAVNTQYF
cdr3_nt: TGCAGTGCCGGGACTAGCGGGGGGGCGGTGAATACGCAGTATTTT

d_call: NA
v_call: TRBV4-3
clone_size: many
j_call: TRBJ2-2
cdr3_aa: CASSQGWARGTGELFF
cdr3_nt: TGCGCCAGCAGCCAAGGCTGGGCGAGAGGCACCGGGGAGCTGTTTTTT

d_call: NA
v_call: TRBV3-1
clone_size: few
j_call: TRBJ2-3
cdr3_aa: CASSQASNTQYF
cdr3_nt: TGTGCCAGCAGCCAAGCGTCGAATACGCAGTATTTT

d_call: NA
v_call: TRBV4-1
clone_size: few
j_call: TRBJ1-1
cdr3_aa: CASSYGGTEAFF
cdr3_nt: TGCGCCAGCAGTTACGGGGGAACTGAAGCTTTCTTT

d_call: TRBD1
v_call: TRBV25-1
clone_size: many
j_call: TRBJ2-7
cdr3_aa: CASSAPGQGYEQYF
cdr3_nt: TGTGCCAGCAGTGCGCCGGGACAGGGTTACGAGCAGTACTTC

d_call: NA
v_call: TRBV12-3/TRBV12-4
clone_size: NA
j_call: TRBJ1-5
cdr3_aa: CASSLARSNQPQHF
cdr3_nt: TGTGCCAGCAGTTTAGCGCGAAGCAATCAGCCCCAGCATTTT

d_call: TRBD2
v_call: TRBV18
clone_size: NA
j_call: TRBJ2-6
cdr3_aa: CASSPASGGRAGGANVLTF
cdr3_nt: TGTGCCAGCTCACCGGCGAGCGGGGGGAGAGCAGGTGGGGCCAACGTCCTGACTTTC

d_call: NA
v_call: TRBV20-1
clone_size: NA
j_call: TRBJ1-2
cdr3_aa: CSARDKDYGYTF
cdr3_nt: TGCAGTGCTAGGGACAAGGACTATGGCTACACCTTC

d_call: TRBD2
v_call: TRBV28
clone_size: NA
j_call: TRBJ2-1
cdr3_aa: CASHSTSGRRNEQFF
cdr3_nt: TGTGCCAGCCATTCGACTAGCGGGAGGAGGAATGAGCAGTTCTTC

d_call: NA
v_call: TRBV4-1
clone_size: many
j_call: TRBJ2-7
cdr3_aa: CASSQYQGPSYEQYF
cdr3_nt: TGCGCCAGCAGCCAGTATCAAGGCCCCTCCTACGAGCAGTACTTC

d_call: NA
v_call: TRBV7-2
clone_size: many
j_call: TRBJ2-5
cdr3_aa: CASSFGSDGAETQYF
cdr3_nt: TGTGCCAGCAGCTTTGGATCGGATGGGGCGGAGACCCAGTACTTC

d_call: NA
v_call: TRBV12-3/TRBV12-4
clone_size: few
j_call: TRBJ1-2
cdr3_aa: CASSSRGRTDGYTF
cdr3_nt: TGTGCCAGCAGTTCCCGGGGCCGCACCGATGGCTACACCTTC

d_call: NA
v_call: TRBV18
clone_size: few
j_call: TRBJ2-3
cdr3_aa: CASSPPEVGSGRPDTQYF
cdr3_nt: TGTGCCAGCTCACCACCGGAGGTAGGATCGGGGCGGCCAGATACGCAGTATTTT

d_call: NA
v_call: TRBV7-8
clone_size: few
j_call: TRBJ1-6
cdr3_aa: CASSFMGPMNNSPLHF
cdr3_nt: TGTGCCAGCAGCTTTATGGGCCCAATGAATAATTCACCCCTCCACTTT

d_call: NA
v_call: TRBV18
clone_size: many
j_call: TRBJ1-4
cdr3_aa: CASSPLGDEKLFF
cdr3_nt: TGTGCCAGCTCACCACTGGGGGATGAAAAACTGTTTTTT

d_call: NA
v_call: TRBV6-2/TRBV6-3
clone_size: few
j_call: TRBJ2-1
cdr3_aa: CASSYSPQGNYNEQFF
cdr3_nt: TGTGCCAGCAGTTACTCCCCCCAGGGAAACTACAATGAGCAGTTCTTC

d_call: NA
v_call: TRBV7-2
clone_size: NA
j_call: TRBJ2-7
cdr3_aa: CASSLGSGSSYEQYF
cdr3_nt: TGTGCCAGCAGCTTAGGTAGCGGAAGCTCCTACGAGCAGTACTTC

d_call: TRBD1
v_call: TRBV7-9
clone_size: many
j_call: TRBJ2-2
cdr3_aa: CASSFDRGLNTGELFF
cdr3_nt: TGTGCCAGCAGCTTCGACAGGGGGCTTAACACCGGGGAGCTGTTTTTT

d_call: TRBD2
v_call: TRBV7-2
clone_size: few
j_call: TRBJ2-3
cdr3_aa: CASSLNSGGQQDTQYF
cdr3_nt: TGTGCCAGCAGCTTAAACAGCGGGGGGCAACAAGATACGCAGTATTTT

d_call: TRBD1
v_call: TRBV4-1
clone_size: few
j_call: TRBJ2-2
cdr3_aa: CASSPHDRGNTGELFF
cdr3_nt: TGCGCCAGCAGCCCCCATGACAGGGGGAACACCGGGGAGCTGTTTTTT

d_call: NA
v_call: TRBV29-1
clone_size: many
j_call: TRBJ2-7
cdr3_aa: CSVAPLNSYEQYF
cdr3_nt: TGCAGCGTTGCACCCCTGAACTCCTACGAGCAGTACTTC

d_call: TRBD2
v_call: TRBV19
clone_size: NA
j_call: TRBJ2-1
cdr3_aa: CASNPREGAPISYNEQFF
cdr3_nt: TGTGCCAGTAATCCGCGGGAGGGCGCCCCCATCTCCTACAATGAGCAGTTCTTC

d_call: NA
v_call: TRBV7-9
clone_size: few
j_call: TRBJ1-5
cdr3_aa: CASSSASNQPQHF
cdr3_nt: TGTGCCAGCAGCTCGGCTAGCAATCAGCCCCAGCATTTT